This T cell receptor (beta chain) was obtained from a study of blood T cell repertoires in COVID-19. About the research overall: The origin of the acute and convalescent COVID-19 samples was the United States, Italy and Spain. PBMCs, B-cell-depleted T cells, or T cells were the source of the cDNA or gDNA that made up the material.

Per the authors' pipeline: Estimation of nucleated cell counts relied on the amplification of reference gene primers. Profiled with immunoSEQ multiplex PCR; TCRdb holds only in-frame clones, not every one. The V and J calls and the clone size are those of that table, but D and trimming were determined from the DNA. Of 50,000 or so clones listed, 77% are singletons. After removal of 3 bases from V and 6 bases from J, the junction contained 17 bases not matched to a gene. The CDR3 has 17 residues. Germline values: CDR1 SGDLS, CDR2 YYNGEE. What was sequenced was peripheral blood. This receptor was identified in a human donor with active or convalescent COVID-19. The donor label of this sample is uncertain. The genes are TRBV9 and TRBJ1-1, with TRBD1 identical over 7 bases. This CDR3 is CASSAIQGGLGDSEAFF. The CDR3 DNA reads TGTGCCAGCAGCGCGATCCAGGGGGGATTAGGAGACTCTGAAGCTTTCTTT.